This T cell receptor (beta chain) derives from a study of monozygotic twins with inflammatory bowel disease. The CDR3 is 13 residues long. Per the germline V gene, CDR1 is MNHNY and CDR2 is SVGAGI (reference sequence). Blood samples of 2 to 3 ml were drawn from every donor. UMIs that included a 6-nucleotide sample barcode were added by template switching, which took place during cDNA synthesis. From its re-call of the 5' RACE reads, TCRdb lists each CDR3 protein once, without DNA. The sample has around 140,000 distinct CDR3 sequences. This sequence was found in a human donor with ulcerative colitis or Crohn's disease, or a healthy co-twin of an affected twin (not recorded which). This chain links TRBV6-6 with TRBJ2-3. Sequenced: blood. The chain's CDR3 is CASSLAWTDTQYF.